This TCR beta chain was recorded in a study of blood T cell repertoires in COVID-19. Trimming took 6 bases from V and 4 from J; bases not matched to a gene: 0. This CDR3 region has 13 residues. CDR1 is WNHNN and CDR2 is SYGVQD in the germline V gene (reference sequence). Seattle-derived patients entered the study during active infection and were followed longitudinally. Authors' analysis steps: Quantification of nucleated cells was approximated via reference gene primer amplification. Profiling relied on immunoSEQ multiplex PCR, and the TCRdb table lists in-frame clones only, not all of them. Clone size and V and J calls were adopted from that table, with D and trimming inferred from the DNA. Counted here are about 200,000 clones, roughly 94% occurring once; the ten biggest clones make up roughly 0.7%.

The origin of this receptor is a man aged 30-40 years with COVID-19, enrolled during active disease. This chain uses TRBV10-1 with TRBJ2-2, with 9 bases identical to TRBD1. Sequencing used peripheral blood. This CDR3 reads CASRTGGTGELFF. In DNA form, the CDR3 reads TGCGCCAGCAGGACAGGGGGCACCGGGGAGCTGTTTTTT.